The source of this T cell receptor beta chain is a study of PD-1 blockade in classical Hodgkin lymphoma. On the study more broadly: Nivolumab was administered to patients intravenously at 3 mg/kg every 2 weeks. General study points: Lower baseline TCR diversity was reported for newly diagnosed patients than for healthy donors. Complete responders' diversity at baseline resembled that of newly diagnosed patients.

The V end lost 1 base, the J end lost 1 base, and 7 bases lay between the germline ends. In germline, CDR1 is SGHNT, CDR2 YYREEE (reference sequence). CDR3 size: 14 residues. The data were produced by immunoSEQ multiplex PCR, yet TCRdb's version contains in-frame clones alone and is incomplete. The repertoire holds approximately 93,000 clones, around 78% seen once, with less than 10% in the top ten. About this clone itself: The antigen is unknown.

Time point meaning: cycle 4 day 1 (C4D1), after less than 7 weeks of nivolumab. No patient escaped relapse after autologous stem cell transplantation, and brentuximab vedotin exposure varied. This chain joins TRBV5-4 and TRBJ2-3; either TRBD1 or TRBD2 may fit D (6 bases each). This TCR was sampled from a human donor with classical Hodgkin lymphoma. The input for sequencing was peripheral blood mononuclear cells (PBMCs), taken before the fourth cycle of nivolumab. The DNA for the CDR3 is TGTGCCAGCAGCTTGAGGGGGGGCACAGATACGCAGTATTTT. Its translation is CASSLRGGTDTQYF. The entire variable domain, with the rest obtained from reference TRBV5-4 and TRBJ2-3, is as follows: ETGVTQSPTHLIKTRGQQVTLRCSSQSGHNTVSWYQQALGQGPQFIFQYYREEENGRGNFPPRFSGLQFPNYSSELNVNALELDDSALYLCASSLRGGTDTQYFGPGTRLTVL.